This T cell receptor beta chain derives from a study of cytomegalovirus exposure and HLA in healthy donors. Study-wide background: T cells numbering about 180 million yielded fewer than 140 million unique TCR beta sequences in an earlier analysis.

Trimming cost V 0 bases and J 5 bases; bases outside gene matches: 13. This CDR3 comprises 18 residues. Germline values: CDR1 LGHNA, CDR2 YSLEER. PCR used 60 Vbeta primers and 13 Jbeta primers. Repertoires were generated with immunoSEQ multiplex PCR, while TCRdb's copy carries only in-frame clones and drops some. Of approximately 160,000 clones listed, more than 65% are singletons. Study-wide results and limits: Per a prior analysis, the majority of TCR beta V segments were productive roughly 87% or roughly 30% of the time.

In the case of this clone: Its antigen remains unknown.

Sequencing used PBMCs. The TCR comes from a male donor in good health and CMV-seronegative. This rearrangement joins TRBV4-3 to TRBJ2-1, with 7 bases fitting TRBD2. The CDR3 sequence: CASSQDGRLREWNNEQFF. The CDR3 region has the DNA TGCGCCAGCAGCCAAGACGGACGTCTGCGGGAGTGGAACAATGAGCAGTTCTTC.